This TCR beta chain was obtained from a study of blood T cell repertoires in COVID-19. The wider study: In each case, the material was cDNA or gDNA derived from T cells, B-cell-depleted T cells, or PBMCs.

V was clipped by 1 base and J by 5 bases, with 17 bases between them. Germline CDR1 and CDR2: LGHNA and YSLEER. The CDR3 loop spans 16 amino acids. Under the authors' procedure: Nucleated cell number was recorded as an estimate derived from reference gene primer amplification. Produced via immunoSEQ multiplex PCR; TCRdb's table is partial and in-frame only. That table is the source of V, J and clone size, and D and trimming were worked out from the DNA. The sample lists about 150,000 clones, about 89% occurring once. This receptor was taken from a man aged 45-65 years with acute or convalescent COVID-19. Input material: peripheral blood. This chain connects TRBV4-3 to TRBJ1-2; no clear D. CDR3 DNA: TGCGCCAGCAGCCAAGGCCAAGTAATGTCGGGGTATGGCTACACCTTC. Translation gives CASSQGQVMSGYGYTF.